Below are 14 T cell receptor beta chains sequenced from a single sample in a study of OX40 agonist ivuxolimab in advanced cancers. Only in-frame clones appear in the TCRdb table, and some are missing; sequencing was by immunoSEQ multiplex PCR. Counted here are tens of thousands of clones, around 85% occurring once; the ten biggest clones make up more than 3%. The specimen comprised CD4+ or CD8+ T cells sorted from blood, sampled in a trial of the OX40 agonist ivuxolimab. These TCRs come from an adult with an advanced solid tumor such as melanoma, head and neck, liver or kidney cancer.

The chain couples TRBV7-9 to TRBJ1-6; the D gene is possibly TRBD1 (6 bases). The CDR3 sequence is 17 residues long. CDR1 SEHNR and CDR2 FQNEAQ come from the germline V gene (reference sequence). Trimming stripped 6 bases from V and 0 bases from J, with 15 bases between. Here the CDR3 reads CASSSRQASSYNSPLHF. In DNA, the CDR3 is TGTGCCAGCAGTTCTCGACAGGCTAGCTCCTATAATTCACCCCTCCACTTT.

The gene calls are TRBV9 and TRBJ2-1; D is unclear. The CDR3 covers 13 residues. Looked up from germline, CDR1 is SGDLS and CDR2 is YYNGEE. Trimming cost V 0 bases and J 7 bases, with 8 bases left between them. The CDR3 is CASSVDVSNEQFF. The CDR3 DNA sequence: TGTGCCAGCAGCGTAGACGTCTCGAATGAGCAGTTCTTC. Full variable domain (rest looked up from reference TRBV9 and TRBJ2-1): DSGVTQTPKHLITATGQRVTLRCSPRSGDLSVYWYQQSLDQGLQFLIQYYNGEERAKGNILERFSAQQFPDLHSELNLSSLELGDSALYFCASSVDVSNEQFFGPGTRLTVL.

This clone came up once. The CDR3 nucleotides are TGTGCCAGCGGCTCGGGTTCAGAGGCTGAAGCTTTCTTT. Its protein is CASGSGSEAEAFF. This chain uses TRBV28 with TRBJ1-1; D uncertain. The CDR3 consists of 13 residues. Deletions cut 8 bases from V and 6 bases from J, with 16 bases between. In germline, CDR1 is MDHEN, CDR2 SYDVKM.

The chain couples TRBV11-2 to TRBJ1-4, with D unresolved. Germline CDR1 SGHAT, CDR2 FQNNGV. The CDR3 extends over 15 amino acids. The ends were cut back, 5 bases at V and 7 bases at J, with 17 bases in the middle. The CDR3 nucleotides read TGTGCCAGCAGCCTGGGGTCAGTCCCGCTTGAAAAACTGTTTTTT. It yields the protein CASSLGSVPLEKLFF.

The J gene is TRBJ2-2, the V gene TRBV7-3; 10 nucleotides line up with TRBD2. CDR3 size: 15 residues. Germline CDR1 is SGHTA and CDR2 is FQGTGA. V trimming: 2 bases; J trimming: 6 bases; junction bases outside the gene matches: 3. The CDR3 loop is CASSLLAGEAGELFF. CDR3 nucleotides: TGTGCCAGCAGCTTACTAGCGGGGGAGGCCGGGGAGCTGTTTTTT.

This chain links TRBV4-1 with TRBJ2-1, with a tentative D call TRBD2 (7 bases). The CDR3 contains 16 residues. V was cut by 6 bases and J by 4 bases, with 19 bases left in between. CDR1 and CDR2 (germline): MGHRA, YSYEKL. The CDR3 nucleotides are TGCGCCAGCAGGGGGAGGCGGGGGCCAGGGTACAATGAGCAGTTCTTC. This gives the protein CASRGRRGPGYNEQFF.

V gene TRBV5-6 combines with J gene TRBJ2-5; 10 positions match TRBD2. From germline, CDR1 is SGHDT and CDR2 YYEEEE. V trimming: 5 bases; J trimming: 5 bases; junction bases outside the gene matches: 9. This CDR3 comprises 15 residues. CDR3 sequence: CASRLAGGTRETQYF. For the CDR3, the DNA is TGTGCCAGCAGATTAGCGGGGGGAACCCGGGAGACCCAGTACTTC.

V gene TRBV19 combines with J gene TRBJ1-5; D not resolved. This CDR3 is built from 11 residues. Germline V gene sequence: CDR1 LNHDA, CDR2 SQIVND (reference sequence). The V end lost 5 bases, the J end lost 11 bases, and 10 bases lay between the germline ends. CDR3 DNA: TGTGCCAGTAGTGGCCCTTACGCCCAGCATTTT. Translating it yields CASSGPYAQHF. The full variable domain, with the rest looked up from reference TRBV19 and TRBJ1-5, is DGGITQSPKYLFRKEGQNVTLSCEQNLNHDAMYWYRQDPGQGLRLIYYSQIVNDFQKGDIAEGYSVSREKKESFPLTVTSAQKNPTAFYLCASSGPYAQHFGDGTRLSIL.

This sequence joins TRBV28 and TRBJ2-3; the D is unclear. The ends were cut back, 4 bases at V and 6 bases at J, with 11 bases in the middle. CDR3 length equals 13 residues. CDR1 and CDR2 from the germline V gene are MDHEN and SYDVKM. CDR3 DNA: TGTGCCAGCAGTTACGAGTCCTCCGATACGCAGTATTTT. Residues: CASSYESSDTQYF.

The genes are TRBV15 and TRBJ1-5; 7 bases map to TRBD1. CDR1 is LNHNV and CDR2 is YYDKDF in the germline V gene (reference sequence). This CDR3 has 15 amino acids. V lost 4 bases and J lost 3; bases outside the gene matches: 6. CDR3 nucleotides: TGTGCCACCAGCACGGACAGGCAACTCAATCAGCCCCAGCATTTT. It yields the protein CATSTDRQLNQPQHF.

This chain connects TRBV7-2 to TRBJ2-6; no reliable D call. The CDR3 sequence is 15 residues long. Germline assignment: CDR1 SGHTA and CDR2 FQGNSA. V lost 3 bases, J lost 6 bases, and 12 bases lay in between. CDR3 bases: TGTGCCAGCAGCTTGCAGGTTTCAGCGGCCAACGTCCTGACTTTC. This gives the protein CASSLQVSAANVLTF.

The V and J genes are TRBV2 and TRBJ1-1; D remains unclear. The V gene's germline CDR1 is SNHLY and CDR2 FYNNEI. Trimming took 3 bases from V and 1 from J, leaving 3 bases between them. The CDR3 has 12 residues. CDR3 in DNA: TGTGCCAGCAGTGATGCGAACACTGAAGCTTTCTTT. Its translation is CASSDANTEAFF.

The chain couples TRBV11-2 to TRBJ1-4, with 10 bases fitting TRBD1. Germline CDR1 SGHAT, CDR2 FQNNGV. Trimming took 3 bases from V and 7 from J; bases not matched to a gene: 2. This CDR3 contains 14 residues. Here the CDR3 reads CASSFRDRGEKLFF. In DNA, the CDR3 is TGTGCCAGCAGCTTCCGGGACAGGGGTGAAAAACTGTTTTTT.

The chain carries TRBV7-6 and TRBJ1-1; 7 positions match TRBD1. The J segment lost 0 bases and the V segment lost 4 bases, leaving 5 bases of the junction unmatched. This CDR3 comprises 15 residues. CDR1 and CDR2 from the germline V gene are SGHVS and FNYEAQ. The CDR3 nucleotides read TGTGCCAGCAGCTCCCGACAGGGTGTGAACACTGAAGCTTTCTTT. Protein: CASSSRQGVNTEAFF. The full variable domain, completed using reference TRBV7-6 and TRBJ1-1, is GAGVSQSPRYKVTKRGQDVALRCDPISGHVSLYWYRQALGQGPEFLTYFNYEAQQDKSGLPNDRFSAERPEGSISTLTIQRTEQRDSAMYRCASSSRQGVNTEAFFGQGTRLTVV.